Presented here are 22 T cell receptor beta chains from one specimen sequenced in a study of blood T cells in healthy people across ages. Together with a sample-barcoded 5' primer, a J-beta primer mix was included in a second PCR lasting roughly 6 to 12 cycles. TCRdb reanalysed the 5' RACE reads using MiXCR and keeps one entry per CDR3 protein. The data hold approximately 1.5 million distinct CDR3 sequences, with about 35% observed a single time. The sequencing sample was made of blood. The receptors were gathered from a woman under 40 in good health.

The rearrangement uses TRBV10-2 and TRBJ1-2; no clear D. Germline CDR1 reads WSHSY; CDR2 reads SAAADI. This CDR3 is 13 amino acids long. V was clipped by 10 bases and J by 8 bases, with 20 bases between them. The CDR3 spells CATSSYQAGGYTF. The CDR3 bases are TGCGCCACCAGCAGCTATCAGGCCGGGGGCTACACCTTC.

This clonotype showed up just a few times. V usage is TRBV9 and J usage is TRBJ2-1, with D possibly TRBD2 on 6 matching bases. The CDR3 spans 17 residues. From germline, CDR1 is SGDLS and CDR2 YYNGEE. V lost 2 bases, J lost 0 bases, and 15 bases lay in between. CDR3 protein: CASSVMGGLPSYNEQFF. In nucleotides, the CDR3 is TGTGCCAGCAGCGTTATGGGGGGACTCCCCTCCTACAATGAGCAGTTCTTC. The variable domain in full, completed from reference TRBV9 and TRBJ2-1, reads DSGVTQTPKHLITATGQRVTLRCSPRSGDLSVYWYQQSLDQGLQFLIQYYNGEERAKGNILERFSAQQFPDLHSELNLSSLELGDSALYFCASSVMGGLPSYNEQFFGPGTRLTVL.

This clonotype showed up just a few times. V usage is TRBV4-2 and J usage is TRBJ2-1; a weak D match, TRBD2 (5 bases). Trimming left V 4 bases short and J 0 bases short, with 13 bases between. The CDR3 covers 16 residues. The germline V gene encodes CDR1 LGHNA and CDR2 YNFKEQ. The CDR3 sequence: CASSRLIDGSYNEQFF. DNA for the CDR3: TGTGCCAGCAGCCGACTAATCGACGGCTCCTACAATGAGCAGTTCTTC.

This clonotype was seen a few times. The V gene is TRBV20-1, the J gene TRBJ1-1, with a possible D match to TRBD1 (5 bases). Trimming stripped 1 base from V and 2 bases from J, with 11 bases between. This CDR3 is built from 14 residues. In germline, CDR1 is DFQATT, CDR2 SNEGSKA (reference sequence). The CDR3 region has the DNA TGCAGTGCTAGAGTGTTCAGGGTAAACACTGAAGCTTTCTTT. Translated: CSARVFRVNTEAFF.

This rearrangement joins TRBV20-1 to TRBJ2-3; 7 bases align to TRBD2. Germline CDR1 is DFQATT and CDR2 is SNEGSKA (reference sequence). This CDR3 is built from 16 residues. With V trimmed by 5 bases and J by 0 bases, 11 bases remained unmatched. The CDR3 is CSASNPGGGSTDTQYF. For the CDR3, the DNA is TGCAGTGCTTCCAATCCTGGGGGGGGGAGCACAGATACGCAGTATTTT.

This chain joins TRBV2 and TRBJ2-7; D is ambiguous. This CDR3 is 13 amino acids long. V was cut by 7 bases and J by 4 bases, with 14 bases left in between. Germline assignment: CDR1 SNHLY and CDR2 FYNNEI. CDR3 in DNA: TGTGCCAGCATTGTAGCCAGGACGTACGAGCAGTACTTC. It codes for CASIVARTYEQYF.

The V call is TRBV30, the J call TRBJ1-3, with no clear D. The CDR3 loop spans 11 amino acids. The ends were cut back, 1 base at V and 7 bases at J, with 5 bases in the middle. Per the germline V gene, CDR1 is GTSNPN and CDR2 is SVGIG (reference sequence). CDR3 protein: CAWSDRNTIYF. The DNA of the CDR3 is TGTGCCTGGAGTGACCGGAACACCATATATTTT.

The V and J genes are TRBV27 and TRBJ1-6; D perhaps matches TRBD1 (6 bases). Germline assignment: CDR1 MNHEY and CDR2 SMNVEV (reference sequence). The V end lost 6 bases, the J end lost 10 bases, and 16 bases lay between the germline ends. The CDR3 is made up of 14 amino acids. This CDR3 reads CASSGYGQGSPLHF. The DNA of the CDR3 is TGTGCCAGCAGCGGATACGGGCAGGGGTCACCCCTCCACTTT.

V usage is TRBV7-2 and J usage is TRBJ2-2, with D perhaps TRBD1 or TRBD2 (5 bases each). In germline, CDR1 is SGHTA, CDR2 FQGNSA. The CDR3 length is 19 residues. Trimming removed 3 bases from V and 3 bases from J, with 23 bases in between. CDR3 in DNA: TGTGCCAGCAGCTTCGCCCGAGGAGTACCGGGACCCGACACCGGGGAGCTGTTTTTT. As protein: CASSFARGVPGPDTGELFF.

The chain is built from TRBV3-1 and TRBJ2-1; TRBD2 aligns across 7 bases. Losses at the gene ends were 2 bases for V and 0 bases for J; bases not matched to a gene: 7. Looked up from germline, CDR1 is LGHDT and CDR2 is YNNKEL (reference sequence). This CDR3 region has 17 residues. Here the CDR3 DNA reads TGTGCCAGCAGCCAAACCCTAGCGGCAAGCTCCTACAATGAGCAGTTCTTC. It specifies CASSQTLAASSYNEQFF.

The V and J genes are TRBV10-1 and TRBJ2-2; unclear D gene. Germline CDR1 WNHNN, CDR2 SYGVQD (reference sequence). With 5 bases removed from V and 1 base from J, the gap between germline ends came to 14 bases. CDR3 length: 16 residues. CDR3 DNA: TGCGCCAGCAGTCGCAGAAGGACCGAGAACACCGGGGAGCTGTTTTTT. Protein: CASSRRRTENTGELFF.

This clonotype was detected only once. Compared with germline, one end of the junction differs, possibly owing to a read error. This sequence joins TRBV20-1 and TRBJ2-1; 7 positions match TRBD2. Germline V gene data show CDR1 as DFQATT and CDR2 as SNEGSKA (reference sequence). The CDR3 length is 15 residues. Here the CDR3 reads CSARDKETSTNELFF. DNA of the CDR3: TGCAGTGCTAGAGATAAGGAGACTAGCACAAATGAGCTGTTCTTC.

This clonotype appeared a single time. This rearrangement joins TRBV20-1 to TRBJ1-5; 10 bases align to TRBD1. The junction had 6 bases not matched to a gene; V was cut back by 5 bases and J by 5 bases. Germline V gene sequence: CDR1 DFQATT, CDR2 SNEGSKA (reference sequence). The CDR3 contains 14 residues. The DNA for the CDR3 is TGCAGTGCTCTTAGACAGGGGGCCGATCAGCCCCAGCATTTT. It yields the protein CSALRQGADQPQHF.

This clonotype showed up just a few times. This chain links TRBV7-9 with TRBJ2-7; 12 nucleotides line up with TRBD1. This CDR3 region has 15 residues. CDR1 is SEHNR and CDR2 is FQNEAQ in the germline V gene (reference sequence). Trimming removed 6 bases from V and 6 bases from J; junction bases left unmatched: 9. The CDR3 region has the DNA TGTGCCAGCAGGGAACCGGGACAGGGGGCCCTCGAGCAGTACTTC. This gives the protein CASREPGQGALEQYF. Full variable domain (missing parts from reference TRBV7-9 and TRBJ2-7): DTGVSQNPRHKITKRGQNVTFRCDPISEHNRLYWYRQTLGQGPEFLTYFQNEAQLEKSRLLSDRFSAERPKGSFSTLEIQRTEQGDSAMYLCASREPGQGALEQYFGPGTRLTVT.

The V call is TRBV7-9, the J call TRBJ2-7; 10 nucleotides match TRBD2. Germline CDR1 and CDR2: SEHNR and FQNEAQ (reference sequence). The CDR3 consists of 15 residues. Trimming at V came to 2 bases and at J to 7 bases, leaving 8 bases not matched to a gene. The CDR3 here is CASSLIAGGVGEQYF. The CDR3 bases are TGTGCCAGCAGCTTAATAGCGGGGGGTGTAGGGGAGCAGTACTTC.

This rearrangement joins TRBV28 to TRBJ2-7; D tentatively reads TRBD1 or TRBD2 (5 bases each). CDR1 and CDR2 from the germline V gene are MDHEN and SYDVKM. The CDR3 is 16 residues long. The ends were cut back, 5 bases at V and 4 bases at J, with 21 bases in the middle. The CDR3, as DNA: TGTGCCAGCAGTACCCCTCCCGGGACGGGTTTTTACGAGCAGTACTTC. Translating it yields CASSTPPGTGFYEQYF. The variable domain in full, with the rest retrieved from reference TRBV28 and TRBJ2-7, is DVKVTQSSRYLVKRTGEKVFLECVQDMDHENMFWYRQDPGLGLRLIYFSYDVKMKEKGDIPEGYSVSREKKERFSLILESASTNQTSMYLCASSTPPGTGFYEQYFGPGTRLTVT.

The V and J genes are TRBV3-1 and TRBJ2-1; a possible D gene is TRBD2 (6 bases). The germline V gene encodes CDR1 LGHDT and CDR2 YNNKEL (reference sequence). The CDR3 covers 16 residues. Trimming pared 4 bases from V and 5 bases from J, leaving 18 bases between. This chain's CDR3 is CASSPGGGRIDNEQFF. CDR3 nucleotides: TGTGCCAGCAGCCCCGGGGGTGGACGGATAGACAATGAGCAGTTCTTC.

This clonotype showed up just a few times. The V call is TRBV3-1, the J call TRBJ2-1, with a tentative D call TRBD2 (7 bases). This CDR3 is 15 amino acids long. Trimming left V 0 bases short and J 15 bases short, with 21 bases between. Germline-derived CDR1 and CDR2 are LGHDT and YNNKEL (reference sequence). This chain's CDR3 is CASSQDMAGARRRFF. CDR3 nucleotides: TGTGCCAGCAGCCAAGATATGGCGGGGGCTCGCAGACGGTTCTTC.

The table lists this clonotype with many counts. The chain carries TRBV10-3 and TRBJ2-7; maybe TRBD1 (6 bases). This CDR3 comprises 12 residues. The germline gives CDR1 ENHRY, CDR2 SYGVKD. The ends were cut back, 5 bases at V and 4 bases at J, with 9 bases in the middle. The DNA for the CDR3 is TGTGCCATCAGTAAGGGGGAGTACGAGCAGTACTTC. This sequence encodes CAISKGEYEQYF.

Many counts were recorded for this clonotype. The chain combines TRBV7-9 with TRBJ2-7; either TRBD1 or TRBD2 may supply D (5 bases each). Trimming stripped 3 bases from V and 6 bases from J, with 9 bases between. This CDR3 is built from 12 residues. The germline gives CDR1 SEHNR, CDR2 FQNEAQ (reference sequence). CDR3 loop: CASSFGGREQYF. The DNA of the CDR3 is TGTGCCAGCAGCTTTGGGGGTCGCGAGCAGTACTTC. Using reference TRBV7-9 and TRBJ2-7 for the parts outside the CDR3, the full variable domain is DTGVSQNPRHKITKRGQNVTFRCDPISEHNRLYWYRQTLGQGPEFLTYFQNEAQLEKSRLLSDRFSAERPKGSFSTLEIQRTEQGDSAMYLCASSFGGREQYFGPGTRLTVT.

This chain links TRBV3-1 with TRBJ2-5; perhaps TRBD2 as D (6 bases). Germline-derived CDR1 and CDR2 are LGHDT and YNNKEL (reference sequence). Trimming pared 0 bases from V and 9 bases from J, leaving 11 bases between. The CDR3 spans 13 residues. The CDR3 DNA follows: TGTGCCAGCAGCCAAGACTTATGGGGGGCCCAGTACTTC. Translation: CASSQDLWGAQYF.

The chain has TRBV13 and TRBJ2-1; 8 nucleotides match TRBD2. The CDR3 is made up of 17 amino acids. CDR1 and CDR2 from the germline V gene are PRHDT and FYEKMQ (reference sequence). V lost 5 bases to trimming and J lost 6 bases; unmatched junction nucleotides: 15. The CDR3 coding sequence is TGTGCCAGCAGCGCAACCAGTGTGGGCGGGGGGTCCAATGAGCAGTTCTTC. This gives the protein CASSATSVGGGSNEQFF. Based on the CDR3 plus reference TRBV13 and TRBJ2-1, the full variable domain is AAGVIQSPRHLIKEKRETATLKCYPIPRHDTVYWYQQGPGQDPQFLISFYEKMQSDKGSIPDRFSAQQFSDYHSELNMSSLELGDSALYFCASSATSVGGGSNEQFFGPGTRLTVL.